This entry lists 17 T cell receptor beta chains sequenced from one sample in a study of blood T cell repertoires in COVID-19. Generated by immunoSEQ multiplex PCR, the TCRdb table keeps only in-frame clones and is missing some. The table records roughly 220,000 clones, 85% to 90% of them present only once. Sample: PBMCs or T cells enriched from blood (not recorded which). The receptors were sampled from a man aged 30 to 45 who had been exposed to COVID-19.

The chain is built from TRBV19 and TRBJ1-5; D is perhaps TRBD1 (6 bases). V lost 2 bases to trimming and J lost 4 bases, with 12 bases between them. The germline CDR1 and CDR2 sequences are LNHDA and SQIVND (reference sequence). This CDR3 is 15 amino acids long. The CDR3 DNA is TGTGCCAGTAGTATACGGACAGCCAAAAATCAGCCCCAGCATTTT. It is translated as CASSIRTAKNQPQHF.

The CDR3 DNA sequence: TGCAGTGCTAGTACGTCGGGAACATGGGTATACAATGAGCAGTTCTTC. Residues: CSASTSGTWVYNEQFF. This chain uses TRBV20-1 with TRBJ2-1, with D tentatively TRBD2 (5 bases). Germline lookup yields CDR1 DFQATT and CDR2 SNEGSKA (reference sequence). This CDR3 contains 16 residues. V dropped 3 bases and J dropped 4 bases, with 19 bases sitting between them.

The chain is built from TRBV13 and TRBJ2-7, with 8 bases matching TRBD1. CDR1 PRHDT and CDR2 FYEKMQ come from the germline V gene (reference sequence). The trim removed 5 bases at V and 1 base at J, leaving 7 bases unmatched. This CDR3 comprises 15 residues. The CDR3 DNA follows: TGTGCCAGCAGCACTCGACAGGGGCCATCCTACGAGCAGTACTTC. Protein product: CASSTRQGPSYEQYF.

This sequence joins TRBV7-9 and TRBJ1-2, with D perhaps TRBD1 (5 bases). From germline, CDR1 is SEHNR and CDR2 FQNEAQ (reference sequence). This CDR3 has 11 residues. Trimming stripped 8 bases from V and 8 bases from J, with 12 bases between. DNA of the CDR3: TGTGCCAGCGAGGAGGGGTACGGCTACACCTTC. Protein sequence: CASEEGYGYTF. Looking up the rest from reference TRBV7-9 and TRBJ1-2 gives the full variable domain: DTGVSQNPRHKITKRGQNVTFRCDPISEHNRLYWYRQTLGQGPEFLTYFQNEAQLEKSRLLSDRFSAERPKGSFSTLEIQRTEQGDSAMYLCASEEGYGYTFGSGTRLTVV.

The gene calls are TRBV2 and TRBJ1-4; weak D call: TRBD1 (6 bases). Trimming left V 4 bases short and J 8 bases short, with 11 bases between. Germline CDR1 and CDR2: SNHLY and FYNNEI. The CDR3 loop spans 13 amino acids. The CDR3 coding sequence is TGTGCCAGCAGTGTCGTTGGGGGCGAAAAACTGTTTTTT. Translation: CASSVVGGEKLFF.

The chain recombines TRBV11-3 with TRBJ1-6, with TRBD1 identical over 9 bases. Germline V CDR1 and CDR2: SGHNT, YENEEA. This CDR3 region has 14 residues. V shed 5 bases, J shed 6 bases, and the junction held 2 bases outside the gene matches. The CDR3 protein is CASSEGQGNSPLHF. The CDR3 DNA reads TGTGCCAGCAGCGAGGGACAGGGTAATTCACCCCTCCACTTT. The full variable domain, completed using reference TRBV11-3 and TRBJ1-6, is EAGVVQSPRYKIIEKKQPVAFWCNPISGHNTLYWYLQNLGQGPELLIRYENEEAVDDSQLPKDRFSAERLKGVDSTLKIQPAELGDSAVYLCASSEGQGNSPLHFGNGTRLTVT.

CDR3 protein: CAWSPGQGRGYTF. In DNA form, the CDR3 reads TGTGCCTGGAGTCCAGGGCAGGGTCGTGGCTACACCTTC. The chain carries TRBV30 and TRBJ1-2, with D perhaps TRBD1 (5 bases). The CDR3 is 13 amino acids. V gave up 2 bases and J gave up 7 bases, with 14 bases separating them. The germline CDR1 and CDR2 sequences are GTSNPN and SVGIG (reference sequence).

The chain carries TRBV2 and TRBJ2-5; TRBD2 agrees at 8 bases. CDR1 is SNHLY, CDR2 FYNNEI, per germline. V was clipped by 6 bases and J by 7 bases; unmatched bases: 4. This CDR3 has 12 amino acids. CDR3 residues: CASRLAGSTQYF. The CDR3 region has the DNA TGTGCCAGCAGATTAGCGGGATCGACCCAGTACTTC. The full variable domain, in which reference TRBV2 and TRBJ2-5 provide the parts outside the CDR3, is EPEVTQTPSHQVTQMGQEVILRCVPISNHLYFYWYRQILGQKVEFLVSFYNNEISEKSEIFDDQFSVERPDGSNFTLKIRSTKLEDSAMYFCASRLAGSTQYFGPGTRLLVL.

The gene calls are TRBV6-4 and TRBJ2-2; 9 bases align to TRBD1. The germline CDR1 and CDR2 sequences are MRHNA and SNTAGT. With V trimmed by 9 bases and J by 1 base, 3 bases remained unmatched. The CDR3 covers 14 residues. The CDR3 region has the DNA TGTGCCAGGACAGGGGGTGAGAACACCGGGGAGCTGTTTTTT. This sequence encodes CARTGGENTGELFF.

This clone occurred once. The rearrangement links TRBV3-1 (or the pseudogene TRBV3-2) to TRBJ2-2; TRBD1 aligns across 7 bases. V gave up 2 bases and J gave up 5 bases; unmatched junction bases: 2. The CDR3 covers 14 residues. In germline, CDR1 is LGHDT, CDR2 YNNKEL (reference sequence). The CDR3 here is CASSQMTGTGELFF. DNA for the CDR3: TGTGCCAGCAGCCAAATGACAGGGACCGGGGAGCTGTTTTTT.

Only one count was recorded for this clone. The chain links TRBV12-3 or TRBV12-4 to TRBJ1-1; D gene ambiguous. The CDR3 totals 12 residues. Trimming shortened V by 7 bases and J by 7 bases, and 13 bases separated the two germline ends. The CDR3 nucleotides read TGTGCCAGCACCCTTTTAGCTGGTGAAGCTTTCTTT. Protein product: CASTLLAGEAFF.

J is TRBJ1-5 and V is TRBV4-3; perhaps TRBD1 as D (5 bases). Trimming shortened V by 1 base and J by 6 bases, and 13 bases separated the two germline ends. The CDR3 runs 15 residues. The germline V gene has CDR1 LGHNA and CDR2 YSLEER. The CDR3, as DNA: TGCGCCAGCAGCCAAGGGGGCGGAGGGATTCAGCCCCAGCATTTT. It specifies CASSQGGGGIQPQHF.

This clone came up once. J is TRBJ2-7 and V is TRBV2, with 7 bases aligning to TRBD1. Trimming took 10 bases from V and 4 from J; bases not matched to a gene: 19. The CDR3 runs to 16 residues. Germline V CDR1 and CDR2: SNHLY, FYNNEI. The CDR3 region has the DNA TGTGCCACAGAACCCCAGGTGAGGGGGCCGCATTACGAGCAGTACTTC. Its protein product is CATEPQVRGPHYEQYF.

The chain employs TRBV30 and TRBJ2-1; D call uncertain. The germline gives CDR1 GTSNPN, CDR2 SVGIG (reference sequence). The CDR3 contains 13 residues. Between the trimmed V and J ends, which lost 1 base and 6 bases, there was a span of 10 bases. CDR3 sequence: CAWSGTTFNEQFF. Written as DNA, the CDR3 is TGTGCCTGGAGTGGAACCACATTCAATGAGCAGTTCTTC.

The chain employs TRBV18 and TRBJ1-2, with TRBD1 as a possible D gene (5 bases). V shed 3 bases and J shed 2 bases, with 10 bases lying between them. CDR1 KGHSH and CDR2 LQKENI come from the germline V gene. This CDR3 has 14 amino acids. The CDR3 reads CASSPQGVNYGYTF. DNA for the CDR3: TGTGCCAGCTCACCTCAAGGGGTGAACTATGGCTACACCTTC. The full variable domain, rest sourced from reference TRBV18 and TRBJ1-2, is NAGVMQNPRHLVRRRGQEARLRCSPMKGHSHVYWYRQLPEEGLKFMVYLQKENIIDESGMPKERFSAEFPKEGPSILRIQQVVRGDSAAYFCASSPQGVNYGYTFGSGTRLTVV.

The sample holds one count of this clone. The J gene is TRBJ2-4, the V gene TRBV5-8; 8 nucleotides align to TRBD2. The CDR3 is 12 residues long. J gave up 11 bases and V 4 bases, and 5 bases lay outside the gene matches. Germline V gene lookup returns CDR1 SGHTS and CDR2 YDEGEE. CDR3 region: CASSLTSVVQYF. CDR3 nucleotides: TGTGCCAGCAGCCTGACTAGCGTGGTTCAGTACTTC.

V usage is TRBV18 and J usage is TRBJ1-2, with 11 nucleotides matching TRBD1. Germline assignment: CDR1 KGHSH and CDR2 LQKENI. The V and J ends lost 5 bases and 7 bases, in that order; junction bases with no gene match: 6. This CDR3 is built from 14 residues. CDR3 DNA: TGTGCCAGCTCAGCGGGACAGGGGGTCAGTGGCTACACCTTC. It yields the protein CASSAGQGVSGYTF. Full variable domain (outside the CDR3, taken from reference TRBV18 and TRBJ1-2): NAGVMQNPRHLVRRRGQEARLRCSPMKGHSHVYWYRQLPEEGLKFMVYLQKENIIDESGMPKERFSAEFPKEGPSILRIQQVVRGDSAAYFCASSAGQGVSGYTFGSGTRLTVV.